These 29 T cell receptor beta chains originate from one sample sequenced in a study of T-cell reconstitution after alpha-beta-depleted transplantation in children. For TCRbeta, the library was prepared with unique molecular identifiers. From the PCR reads, TCRdb called clonotypes with MiXCR, one entry per CDR3 protein. This sample has just under 350,000 distinct CDR3 sequences, with 15% to 20% found just once. The sample consisted of PBMCs, mostly from graft donor cells, taken 360 days after TCRalphabeta/CD19-depleted stem cell transplant. The receptors derive from a male patient between 2 and 9 years old who had a stem cell transplant for acute lymphoblastic leukemia, so the T cells may come from the graft donor.

This clonotype occurred a few times. This chain links TRBV27 with TRBJ2-7; TRBD1 might be the D (5 bases). The CDR3 consists of 14 residues. Germline loops: CDR1 MNHEY, CDR2 SMNVEV (reference sequence). V was clipped by 5 bases and J by 2 bases, with 13 bases between them. The CDR3 spells CASSLRGITYEQYF. The CDR3 DNA sequence: TGTGCCAGCAGTCTTAGGGGTATCACCTACGAGCAGTACTTC.

In its sample, this clonotype was seen a few times. The CDR3 reads CASSPSGRDWYEQYF. CDR3 DNA: TGTGCCAGCAGCCCCAGCGGGAGGGACTGGTACGAGCAGTACTTC. The chain links TRBV7-2 to TRBJ2-7; 10 positions match TRBD2. CDR1 is SGHTA, CDR2 FQGNSA, per germline. The length of the CDR3 is 15 residues. The V and J ends lost 5 bases and 4 bases, in that order; junction bases with no gene match: 8. Based on the CDR3 plus reference TRBV7-2 and TRBJ2-7, the full variable domain is GAGVSQSPSNKVTEKGKDVELRCDPISGHTALYWYRQSLGQGLEFLIYFQGNSAPDKSGLPSDRFSAERTGGSVSTLTIQRTQQEDSAVYLCASSPSGRDWYEQYFGPGTRLTVT.

This clonotype appeared a single time. The V gene is TRBV20-1, the J gene TRBJ2-7; 8 positions agree with TRBD2. The CDR3 loop spans 11 amino acids. The J segment lost 4 bases and the V segment lost 6 bases, leaving 2 bases of the junction unmatched. Per germline, CDR1 DFQATT and CDR2 SNEGSKA (reference sequence). CDR3 sequence: CSAGREYEQYF. DNA of the CDR3: TGCAGTGCCGGGAGGGAATACGAGCAGTACTTC.

The chain couples TRBV20-1 to TRBJ2-5, with D perhaps TRBD1 or TRBD2 (7 bases each). Trimming took off 7 bases at V and 5 bases at J, with 17 bases between the two ends. Germline CDR1 is DFQATT and CDR2 is SNEGSKA (reference sequence). The CDR3 has 13 residues. CDR3 DNA: TGCAGTGTCAATAGGGGGCGGGAGGAGACCCAGTACTTC. It yields the protein CSVNRGREETQYF.

This clonotype has at least ten counts. This sequence joins TRBV18 and TRBJ2-5; D possibly uses TRBD1 or TRBD2 (6 bases each). Germline values: CDR1 KGHSH, CDR2 LQKENI. This CDR3 region has 15 residues. With 2 bases removed from V and 1 base from J, the gap between germline ends came to 11 bases. The CDR3 coding sequence is TGTGCCAGCTCACCAGGAGAGGGGGGCCAAGAGACCCAGTACTTC. It codes for CASSPGEGGQETQYF.

CDR3 bases: TGTGCCACCAGTGACCGGGGACAGGGAGTTTATGAGCAGTTCTTC. Protein product: CATSDRGQGVYEQFF. The gene calls are TRBV24-1 and TRBJ2-1, with 9 nucleotides matching TRBD1. Germline lookup yields CDR1 KGHDR and CDR2 SFDVKD. CDR3 length equals 15 residues. V dropped 4 bases and J dropped 8; count of bases not matched to a gene: 8.

The rearrangement links TRBV20-1 to TRBJ2-7; no firm D call. The CDR3 length is 14 residues. Germline V CDR1 and CDR2: DFQATT, SNEGSKA (reference sequence). V lost 6 bases, J lost 2 bases, and 17 bases lay in between. This CDR3 reads CSAVAPGTAYEQYF. The CDR3 region has the DNA TGCAGTGCCGTAGCTCCCGGAACGGCCTACGAGCAGTACTTC.

The chain combines TRBV4-1 with TRBJ2-7; D may correspond to TRBD1 or TRBD2 (5 bases each). This CDR3 has 17 amino acids. V was shortened by 2 bases and J by 4 bases, with 21 bases between the two germline ends. Germline V gene sequence: CDR1 MGHRA, CDR2 YSYEKL. This CDR3 reads CASSQHTPRDGRYEQYF. CDR3 bases: TGCGCCAGCAGCCAACACACCCCACGGGACGGTCGATACGAGCAGTACTTC.

J is TRBJ2-5 and V is TRBV15; TRBD2 agrees at 9 bases. The CDR3 length is 16 residues. The junction had 6 bases not matched to a gene; V was cut back by 2 bases and J by 2 bases. The V gene's germline CDR1 is LNHNV and CDR2 YYDKDF (reference sequence). The CDR3 loop is CATSRPQLAGQETQYF. The CDR3 region has the DNA TGTGCCACCAGCAGACCTCAGCTAGCGGGGCAAGAGACCCAGTACTTC. Filled out from reference TRBV15 and TRBJ2-5, the complete variable domain reads DAMVIQNPRYQVTQFGKPVTLSCSQTLNHNVMYWYQQKSSQAPKLLFHYYDKDFNNEADTPDNFQSRRPNTSFCFLDIRSPGLGDTAMYLCATSRPQLAGQETQYFGPGTRLLVL.

This clonotype was detected only a few times. The V and J genes are TRBV30 and TRBJ2-3, with D perhaps TRBD1 or TRBD2 (6 bases each). The CDR3 runs 15 residues. Germline CDR1 reads GTSNPN; CDR2 reads SVGIG (reference sequence). V was pared by 5 bases and J by 0 bases, with 15 bases between. The CDR3 reads CAWDQGRPSTDTQYF. CDR3 DNA: TGTGCCTGGGACCAGGGGAGGCCTAGCACAGATACGCAGTATTTT.

This chain connects TRBV4-1 to TRBJ2-2, with 9 bases lining up with TRBD2. Germline CDR1 reads MGHRA; CDR2 reads YSYEKL. The CDR3 extends over 16 amino acids. The J segment lost 7 bases and the V segment lost 3 bases, leaving 9 bases of the junction unmatched. CDR3 nucleotide sequence: TGCGCCAGCAGCCAGGTAGCGGGAGATGAAAACGGGGAGCTGTTTTTT. This sequence encodes CASSQVAGDENGELFF.

The rearrangement uses TRBV7-2 and TRBJ1-5; no clear D gene. Deletions cut 3 bases from V and 0 bases from J, with 12 bases between. Germline lookup yields CDR1 SGHTA and CDR2 FQGNSA. The length of the CDR3 is 16 residues. In DNA form, the CDR3 reads TGTGCCAGCAGCTTCTACAGTTACAATAGCAATCAGCCCCAGCATTTT. Encoded protein: CASSFYSYNSNQPQHF.

This clonotype appeared a single time. A clone one base away is much larger, so this may be a read error. The chain recombines TRBV20-1 with TRBJ2-7, with D possibly called TRBD1 or TRBD2 (5 bases each). Germline CDR1 reads DFQATT; CDR2 reads SNEGSKA (reference sequence). This CDR3 has 13 residues. V shed 7 bases and J shed 2 bases, with 15 bases lying between them. The DNA for the CDR3 is TGCAGTGGTTGGGACGGAAGCCCCTACGAGCAGTACTTC. It yields the protein CSGWDGSPYEQYF.

The chain combines TRBV4-1 with TRBJ2-3; D might be TRBD2 (5 bases). Germline V lookup: CDR1 MGHRA, CDR2 YSYEKL. The CDR3 covers 17 residues. Trimming shortened V by 3 bases and J by 1 base, and 17 bases separated the two germline ends. The CDR3 DNA reads TGCGCCAGCAGCCATATGATTGCGGGTTCGGGCACAGATACGCAGTATTTT. Its protein is CASSHMIAGSGTDTQYF.

This clonotype was picked up a small number of times. CDR3 nucleotide sequence: TGTGCCAGCAGTTTAGCGCGCGGAGGAGACTGGTACCTGGGGGAGCCCCAGCATTTT. As protein: CASSLARGGDWYLGEPQHF. This chain links TRBV12-3 or TRBV12-4 with TRBJ1-5, with D possibly being TRBD1 (5 bases). Trimming removed 0 bases at V and 8 bases at J, with 26 bases between. The CDR3 sequence is 19 residues long.

This clonotype was detected many times. V and J are TRBV29-1 and TRBJ2-7, with D uncertain. The V gene's germline CDR1 is SQVTM and CDR2 ANQGSEA. The V end lost 3 bases, the J end lost 3 bases, and 12 bases lay between the germline ends. The CDR3 spans 13 residues. The DNA for the CDR3 is TGCAGCGTTGAGGATGGTAGCAACTACGAGCAGTACTTC. Protein: CSVEDGSNYEQYF.

The table lists this clonotype with a few counts. The chain recombines TRBV10-3 with TRBJ2-3; D is unclear. CDR3 length: 12 amino acids. Trimming stripped 7 bases from V and 0 bases from J, with 5 bases between. The germline V gene has CDR1 ENHRY and CDR2 SYGVKD. For the CDR3, the DNA is TGTGCCATCAAGGTCAGCACAGATACGCAGTATTTT. This encodes CAIKVSTDTQYF.

The V call is TRBV11-3, the J call TRBJ2-4; 7 bases are shared with TRBD1. The CDR3 consists of 16 residues. Germline-derived CDR1 and CDR2 are SGHNT and YENEEA. The ends lost 2 bases at V and 0 bases at J; junction bases unmatched: 4. CDR3 protein: CASSLKGGAAKNIQYF. CDR3 DNA: TGTGCCAGCAGCTTAAAAGGGGGCGCAGCCAAAAACATTCAGTACTTC.

This chain joins TRBV20-1 and TRBJ1-5; D is perhaps TRBD1 (5 bases). V shed 0 bases and J shed 5 bases, with 11 bases lying between them. Germline lookup yields CDR1 DFQATT and CDR2 SNEGSKA (reference sequence). This CDR3 is built from 14 residues. The CDR3 DNA is TGCAGTGCTAGAGATCGGGGGGGGTATCAGCCCCAGCATTTT. This sequence encodes CSARDRGGYQPQHF.

This clonotype was counted between two and nine times. The rearrangement uses TRBV29-1 and TRBJ2-1; a weak D match, TRBD2 (5 bases). Germline V gene data show CDR1 as SQVTM and CDR2 as ANQGSEA. The CDR3 is 13 residues long. The V and J ends lost 2 bases and 9 bases respectively, with 14 bases between them. The CDR3 region is CSVEREVRGEQFF. The CDR3 coding sequence is TGCAGCGTTGAACGGGAAGTTCGGGGTGAGCAGTTCTTC.

This clonotype was observed a handful of times. The J gene is TRBJ2-3, the V gene TRBV28; 9 nucleotides agree with TRBD2. CDR3 size: 19 residues. The ends lost 6 bases at V and 3 bases at J; junction bases unmatched: 19. Germline CDR1 MDHEN, CDR2 SYDVKM. CDR3 in amino acids: CASRVPTRREGLRTDTQYF. CDR3 sequence (DNA): TGTGCCAGCAGAGTTCCCACTAGGCGGGAGGGACTCAGAACAGATACGCAGTATTTT.

The table lists this clonotype with a few counts. This chain joins TRBV14 and TRBJ2-7; D uncertain. The CDR3 loop spans 13 amino acids. V shed 2 bases and J shed 6 bases, with 11 bases lying between them. The germline gives CDR1 SGHDN, CDR2 FVKESK. The CDR3: CASSQRQLVEQYF. CDR3 DNA: TGTGCCAGCAGCCAAAGGCAGTTAGTCGAGCAGTACTTC.

The V gene is TRBV7-2, the J gene TRBJ2-5; D is possibly TRBD2 (5 bases). The CDR3 sequence is 14 residues long. V was cut by 4 bases and J by 3 bases, with 12 bases left in between. Germline V gene sequence: CDR1 SGHTA, CDR2 FQGNSA. CDR3 protein: CASSSEVGEETQYF. The CDR3 coding sequence is TGTGCCAGCAGCTCCGAGGTCGGGGAAGAGACCCAGTACTTC.

V gene TRBV4-2 combines with J gene TRBJ1-4; no reliable D call. This CDR3 contains 15 residues. V lost 2 bases, J lost 3 bases, and 10 bases lay in between. Germline V gene sequence: CDR1 LGHNA, CDR2 YNFKEQ. The CDR3 here is CASSQPLPANEKLFF. The DNA for the CDR3 is TGTGCCAGCAGCCAACCTCTGCCGGCTAATGAAAAACTGTTTTTT.

This clonotype was detected ten times or more. The chain employs TRBV20-1 and TRBJ2-3; D is uncertain. The V gene lost 4 bases and the J gene lost 5 bases, with 4 bases spanning the gap. Germline V lookup: CDR1 DFQATT, CDR2 SNEGSKA (reference sequence). This CDR3 contains 10 residues. The DNA for the CDR3 is TGCAGTGCTAAGGAAGATACGCAGTATTTT. It encodes CSAKEDTQYF.

This clonotype was recorded many times. The chain carries TRBV7-8 and TRBJ2-1; 13 bases align to TRBD2. J was trimmed by 9 bases and V by 4 bases; bases with no gene match: 9. This CDR3 region has 16 residues. The germline gives CDR1 SGHVS, CDR2 FQNEAQ. CDR3: CASSSSGTSGMAEQFF. The CDR3 region has the DNA TGTGCCAGCAGCTCCTCCGGGACTAGCGGGATGGCTGAGCAGTTCTTC.

DNA of the CDR3: TGTGCCAGCAGTCTGGGACTTTCGAACACTGAAGCTTTCTTT. Translation gives CASSLGLSNTEAFF. The J gene is TRBJ1-1, the V gene TRBV12-3 or TRBV12-4, with D perhaps matching TRBD1 (5 bases). Trimming stripped 5 bases from V and 1 base from J, with 11 bases between. The CDR3 runs to 14 residues.

This clonotype was counted between two and nine times. V is TRBV4-2 and J is TRBJ1-4; D possibly corresponds to TRBD1 (5 bases). Germline assignment: CDR1 LGHNA and CDR2 YNFKEQ. CDR3 length: 15 residues. V was trimmed by 0 bases and J by 7 bases, leaving 12 bases between them. This CDR3 is CASSQDREQFEKLFF. Written as DNA, the CDR3 is TGTGCCAGCAGCCAAGACAGGGAACAATTTGAAAAACTGTTTTTT.

This clonotype occurred a few times. The rearrangement uses TRBV19 and TRBJ1-5; D gene ambiguous. From germline, CDR1 is LNHDA and CDR2 SQIVND (reference sequence). Trimming removed 7 bases at V and 6 bases at J, with 16 bases between. This CDR3 comprises 14 residues. The chain's CDR3 is CASNSALDFQPQHF. The CDR3 coding sequence is TGTGCCAGTAACTCAGCCTTAGACTTTCAGCCCCAGCATTTT.